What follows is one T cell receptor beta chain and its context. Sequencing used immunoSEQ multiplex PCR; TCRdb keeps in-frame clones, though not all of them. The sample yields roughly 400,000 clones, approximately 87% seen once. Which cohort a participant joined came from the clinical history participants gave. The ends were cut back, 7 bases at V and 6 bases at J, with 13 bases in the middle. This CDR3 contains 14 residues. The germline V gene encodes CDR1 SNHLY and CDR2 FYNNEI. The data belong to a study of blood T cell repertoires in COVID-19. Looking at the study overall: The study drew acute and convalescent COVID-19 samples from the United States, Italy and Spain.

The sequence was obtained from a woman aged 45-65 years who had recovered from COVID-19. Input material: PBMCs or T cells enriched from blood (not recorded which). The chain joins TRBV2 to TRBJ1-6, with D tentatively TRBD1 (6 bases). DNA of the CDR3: TGTGCCAGCAAACCGGGACACCTTAATTCACCCCTCCACTTT. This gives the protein CASKPGHLNSPLHF.